The 7 T cell receptor beta chains below come from one sample, sequenced in a study of monozygotic twins with inflammatory bowel disease. TCRdb re-called the 5' RACE reads, yielding one record per CDR3 amino acid sequence without DNA. The sample table includes about 160,000 distinct CDR3 sequences. The sequencing sample was made of blood. These TCRs come from a human donor with ulcerative colitis or Crohn's disease, or a healthy co-twin of an affected twin (not recorded which).

The J gene is TRBJ1-2, the V gene TRBV29-1. The germline gives CDR1 SQVTM, CDR2 ANQGSEA. This CDR3 region has 11 residues. CDR3 loop: CSVEGGYGYTF.

The chain is built from TRBV5-1 and TRBJ2-2; TCRdb selects TRBD1, and the lack of DNA leaves this call unchecked. There are 16 residues in the CDR3. Germline CDR1 and CDR2: SGHRS and YFSETQ. CDR3 region: CASRHEPQGRTGELFF. The full variable domain, its missing parts supplied by reference TRBV5-1 and TRBJ2-2, is KAGVTQTPRYLIKTRGQQVTLSCSPISGHRSVSWYQQTPGQGLQFLFEYFSETQRNKGNFPGRFSGRQFSNSRSEMNVSTLELGDSALYLCASRHEPQGRTGELFFGEGSRLTVL.

The rearrangement uses TRBV2 and TRBJ2-7; TCRdb names TRBD1, which stays unverified in the absence of DNA. Germline V gene sequence: CDR1 SNHLY, CDR2 FYNNEI. This CDR3 contains 14 residues. The CDR3 here is CASSVAWTGEKQYF.

V usage is TRBV7-9 and J usage is TRBJ2-7; TCRdb's D call of TRBD2 is untestable without DNA. The V gene's germline CDR1 is SEHNR and CDR2 FQNEAQ (reference sequence). The CDR3 length is 15 residues. The CDR3 sequence: CASSTASGLYYEQYF.

This chain joins TRBV7-9 and TRBJ2-1. This CDR3 has 11 residues. Germline assignment: CDR1 SEHNR and CDR2 FQNEAQ (reference sequence). This CDR3 reads CAIRVDNEQFF.

The chain links TRBV20-1 to TRBJ2-3; TCRdb calls TRBD1, which cannot be checked without DNA. Germline V gene lookup returns CDR1 DFQATT and CDR2 SNEGSKA (reference sequence). This CDR3 is 16 amino acids long. The CDR3 region is CSARPDDRAATDTQYF.

The chain carries TRBV20-1 and TRBJ2-3; with no DNA, the TCRdb D assignment of TRBD1 cannot be verified. CDR3 length: 13 residues. Germline-derived CDR1 and CDR2 are DFQATT and SNEGSKA (reference sequence). The chain's CDR3 is CSARGAGSPTQYF.